Listed here are 29 T cell receptor beta chains from one sample, sequenced in a study of molecular identifiers for immune sequencing clone quantification. Via MiXCR, TCRdb re-called the PCR reads, giving one row per CDR3 protein. The sample shows about 640,000 distinct CDR3 sequences, around 20% of them seen only once. Material: naive CD8+ T cells from blood, with Jurkat cell RNA spiked in. Subset in this sample: FACS-sorted CD8+CD4-CCR7+CD45RA+ naive T cells. The receptors come from a human donor in good health. Some libraries in this study had Jurkat cell RNA spiked in.

This clonotype was counted between two and nine times. V and J are TRBV25-1 and TRBJ1-2; D gene ambiguous. Germline assignment: CDR1 MGHDK and CDR2 SYGVNS. The CDR3 loop spans 14 amino acids. The V end was cut by 9 bases, the J end by 3 bases, with 17 bases between. The CDR3 DNA reads TGTGCCAGAGACCCTGAGGGCCCATACTATGGCTACACCTTC. Protein product: CARDPEGPYYGYTF.

This clonotype was found a few times. This chain connects TRBV12-3 or TRBV12-4 to TRBJ2-1; 7 bases align to TRBD1. The CDR3 totals 14 residues. The V gene end was trimmed by 3 bases and the J gene end by 5 bases; junction bases not matched to a gene: 4. Here the CDR3 DNA reads TGTGCCAGCAGTTTCCGACAGGGTAACAATGAGCAGTTCTTC. Protein product: CASSFRQGNNEQFF.

This clonotype was picked up many times. The chain employs TRBV29-1 and TRBJ1-1; 9 nucleotides line up with TRBD1. In germline, CDR1 is SQVTM, CDR2 ANQGSEA. The CDR3 runs to 13 residues. V dropped 8 bases and J dropped 5; count of bases not matched to a gene: 9. CDR3 in amino acids: CSTRTGETTEAFF. As DNA, the CDR3 is TGCAGCACCAGGACAGGGGAAACGACTGAAGCTTTCTTT. The variable domain in full, with the rest retrieved from reference TRBV29-1 and TRBJ1-1, is SAVISQKPSRDICQRGTSLTIQCQVDSQVTMMFWYRQQPGQSLTLIATANQGSEATYESGFVIDKFPISRPNLTFSTLTVSNMSPEDSSIYLCSTRTGETTEAFFGQGTRLTVV.

The chain's CDR3 is CASSLGDLHGYGYTF. Here the CDR3 DNA reads TGTGCCAGCAGTCTGGGGGACCTACATGGCTATGGCTACACCTTC. The J gene is TRBJ1-2, the V gene TRBV12-3 or TRBV12-4; possibly TRBD1 for D (5 bases). The CDR3 extends over 15 amino acids. Trimming stripped 5 bases from V and 4 bases from J, with 17 bases between.

This sequence joins TRBV27 and TRBJ1-5; D is perhaps TRBD1 (6 bases). V was pared by 5 bases and J by 10 bases, with 18 bases between. This CDR3 has 14 amino acids. Looked up from germline, CDR1 is MNHEY and CDR2 is SMNVEV (reference sequence). The CDR3 DNA reads as TGTGCCAGCAGTCTCGGCAGGGGTAGTACTCCCCAGCATTTT. Its protein is CASSLGRGSTPQHF.

This clonotype was observed at least ten times. The J gene is TRBJ2-4, the V gene TRBV6-2 or TRBV6-3; maybe TRBD1 (6 bases). CDR1 is MNHEY, CDR2 SVGEGT, per germline. There are 13 residues in the CDR3. The V end was cut by 5 bases, the J end by 9 bases, with 14 bases between. CDR3 coding DNA: TGTGCCAGCAGTGGGGGCCTAGTTAGCATTCAGTACTTC. This gives the protein CASSGGLVSIQYF.

At least ten counts were recorded for this clonotype. The J gene is TRBJ2-1, the V gene TRBV12-3 or TRBV12-4; 12 bases align to TRBD2. The length of the CDR3 is 15 residues. V lost 7 bases and J lost 7; bases outside the gene matches: 8. CDR3 DNA sequence: TGTGCCAGCACTCTTGGGGGACTAGCGGGTAATGAGCAGTTCTTC. It codes for CASTLGGLAGNEQFF.

This clonotype was recorded many times. The CDR3 nucleotides read TGCAGCGTGACCGGGACGGAGAGCTCCTACGAGCAGTACTTC. It codes for CSVTGTESSYEQYF. This sequence joins TRBV29-1 and TRBJ2-7; D is possibly TRBD1 or TRBD2 (5 bases each). The germline gives CDR1 SQVTM, CDR2 ANQGSEA. The CDR3 consists of 14 residues. Trimming stripped 6 bases from V and 0 bases from J, with 15 bases between.

Of note for this clonotype: A much larger clonotype is one base distant, so this may be a read error. The J gene is TRBJ2-5, the V gene TRBV14; D call uncertain. The germline CDR1 and CDR2 sequences are SGHDN and FVKESK. CDR3 length: 13 residues. In DNA form, the CDR3 reads TGTGCCAGCAGCCAATTGTACCAAGGGACCCAGTACTTC. Encoded protein: CASSQLYQGTQYF.

This clonotype occurred a few times. V is TRBV19 and J is TRBJ2-1; 11 nucleotides line up with TRBD2. CDR1 is LNHDA, CDR2 SQIVND, per germline (reference sequence). This CDR3 contains 17 residues. The junction had 9 bases not matched to a gene; V was cut back by 6 bases and J by 2 bases. The CDR3 DNA follows: TGTGCCAGTAGACCACCGGGACTAGCGGATCCCTACAATGAGCAGTTCTTC. Translation gives CASRPPGLADPYNEQFF.

A remark on this clonotype: A much larger clone sits a single nucleotide away, making a read error possible. In this CDR3 the conserved last residue, phenylalanine or tryptophan, is missing, so a read error is likely. The genes are TRBV7-9 and TRBJ1-1; TRBD1 matches 7 bases. V was clipped by 6 bases and J by 0 bases; unmatched bases: 10. The length of the CDR3 is 16 residues. The germline V gene has CDR1 SEHNR and CDR2 FQNEAQ (reference sequence). The CDR3 DNA follows: TGTGCCAGCAGGACAGGGTTGGGGCTGGTGAACACTGAAGCTTTCCTT. Its protein is CASRTGLGLVNTEAFL.

The table lists this clonotype with a few counts. The V call is TRBV15, the J call TRBJ2-7, with no clear D. The germline V gene encodes CDR1 LNHNV and CDR2 YYDKDF (reference sequence). The germline V and J ends were trimmed by 3 bases and 2 bases, with 14 bases remaining between them. This CDR3 comprises 15 residues. CDR3 nucleotides: TGTGCCACCAGCAGCTCTCGCAGTTATCCCTACGAGCAGTACTTC. Translation gives CATSSSRSYPYEQYF.

This clonotype was counted only a few times. The chain carries TRBV12-3 or TRBV12-4 and TRBJ1-5; D gene uncertain. The CDR3 totals 14 residues. Trimming left V 0 bases short and J 3 bases short, with 6 bases between. The CDR3 here is CASSLAGNNQPQHF. CDR3 sequence (DNA): TGTGCCAGCAGTTTAGCCGGAAACAATCAGCCCCAGCATTTT.

This clonotype occurred many times. The rearrangement links TRBV19 to TRBJ1-1; no definite D call. V shed 5 bases and J shed 1 base, with 11 bases lying between them. The CDR3 length is 14 residues. In germline, CDR1 is LNHDA, CDR2 SQIVND (reference sequence). The CDR3 bases are TGTGCCAGTAGTGGATCGGCTACGAACACTGAAGCTTTCTTT. Residues: CASSGSATNTEAFF.

This clonotype has a count of ten or more. The chain couples TRBV7-6 to TRBJ2-2, with TRBD2 matching over 8 bases. Germline-derived CDR1 and CDR2 are SGHVS and FNYEAQ. The CDR3 totals 16 residues. With 7 bases clipped from V and 3 bases from J, the junction kept 10 bases outside the gene matches. CDR3 in amino acids: CASNPLREGHTGELFF. In DNA form, the CDR3 reads TGTGCCAGCAACCCCCTCCGGGAGGGCCACACCGGGGAGCTGTTTTTT.

Note on this clonotype: This may come from a read error, since a much larger clone is one base off. This chain links TRBV30 with TRBJ2-3; TRBD1 matches 7 bases. In germline, CDR1 is GTSNPN, CDR2 SVGIG (reference sequence). The CDR3 totals 15 residues. The chain's CDR3 is CAWVTGASSTDTRYF. For the CDR3, the DNA is TGTGCCTGGGTTACAGGGGCCTCCTCCACAGATACGCGGTATTTT.

V and J are TRBV20-1 and TRBJ2-2, with 16 bases lining up with TRBD2. Germline CDR1 DFQATT, CDR2 SNEGSKA (reference sequence). The V segment lost 6 bases and the J segment 0 bases; nucleotides outside the gene matches: 16. The length of the CDR3 is 21 residues. The CDR3 region has the DNA TGCAGTGCCCGAGACTCGGGACTAGCGGGAGGGAACCCTGCGAACACCGGGGAGCTGTTTTTT. Protein: CSARDSGLAGGNPANTGELFF.

This clonotype has just a few counts. The rearrangement joins TRBV18 to TRBJ2-7, with D perhaps matching TRBD2 (6 bases). Germline V lookup: CDR1 KGHSH, CDR2 LQKENI. Trimming left V 3 bases short and J 3 bases short, with 12 bases between. This CDR3 has 14 residues. The chain's CDR3 is CASSPPSASYEQYF. CDR3 bases: TGTGCCAGCTCACCGCCTAGCGCTAGCTACGAGCAGTACTTC.

The table lists this clonotype with a few counts. This chain uses TRBV20-1 with TRBJ1-2, with 7 bases lining up with TRBD1. The CDR3 totals 12 residues. The ends lost 7 bases at V and 3 bases at J; junction bases unmatched: 5. Germline assignment: CDR1 DFQATT and CDR2 SNEGSKA (reference sequence). The CDR3 bases are TGCAGTGGGAAAGGACAGGACTATGGCTACACCTTC. It encodes CSGKGQDYGYTF.

This clonotype was seen many times. The chain recombines TRBV4-1 with TRBJ2-5; D gene uncertain. V lost 3 bases to trimming and J lost 2 bases, with 13 bases between them. Germline V gives CDR1 MGHRA, CDR2 YSYEKL. The CDR3 extends over 15 amino acids. CDR3 bases: TGCGCCAGCAGCCATGGGGTAGTTAGGCAAGAGACCCAGTACTTC. Its translation is CASSHGVVRQETQYF.

This clonotype has at least ten counts. The chain employs TRBV30 and TRBJ2-3; 13 bases fit TRBD2. Germline CDR1 and CDR2: GTSNPN and SVGIG (reference sequence). The CDR3 is made up of 14 amino acids. J lost 9 bases, V lost 3 bases, and 6 bases had no gene match. CDR3 sequence (DNA): TGTGCCTGGAGGCCGGGACTAGCGGGATTGACGCAGTATTTT. Encoded protein: CAWRPGLAGLTQYF.

Ten or more counts support this clonotype. The chain is built from TRBV7-9 and TRBJ1-4; 7 nucleotides match TRBD1. The V and J ends lost 5 bases and 8 bases, in that order; junction bases with no gene match: 14. CDR1 is SEHNR, CDR2 FQNEAQ, per germline (reference sequence). This CDR3 is 16 amino acids long. CDR3 in amino acids: CASSEPNTGVGEKLFF. For the CDR3, the DNA is TGTGCCAGCAGCGAGCCGAATACAGGGGTAGGGGAAAAACTGTTTTTT.

This clonotype was recorded at least ten times. CDR3 residues: CASSFRGKVRSDTQYF. The CDR3 DNA reads as TGTGCCAGCAGTTTTAGGGGAAAGGTGAGATCAGATACGCAGTATTTT. This chain joins TRBV28 and TRBJ2-3; perhaps TRBD1 as D (5 bases). The CDR3 runs 16 residues. CDR1 and CDR2 from the germline V gene are MDHEN and SYDVKM. The ends were cut back, 3 bases at V and 4 bases at J, with 17 bases in the middle.

This clonotype was recorded many times. V usage is TRBV13 and J usage is TRBJ2-2, with unresolved D. The V end was cut by 5 bases, the J end by 3 bases, with 4 bases between. Looked up from germline, CDR1 is PRHDT and CDR2 is FYEKMQ (reference sequence). This CDR3 has 12 amino acids. The CDR3 region is CASSRDTGELFF. CDR3 nucleotide sequence: TGTGCCAGCAGCCGAGACACCGGGGAGCTGTTTTTT. The whole variable domain, remainder taken from reference TRBV13 and TRBJ2-2, is AAGVIQSPRHLIKEKRETATLKCYPIPRHDTVYWYQQGPGQDPQFLISFYEKMQSDKGSIPDRFSAQQFSDYHSELNMSSLELGDSALYFCASSRDTGELFFGEGSRLTVL.

This chain uses TRBV7-9 with TRBJ2-7; TRBD2 aligns across 14 bases. The CDR3 consists of 17 residues. The germline V gene has CDR1 SEHNR and CDR2 FQNEAQ (reference sequence). V lost 3 bases, J lost 2 bases, and 6 bases stayed unmatched. The CDR3 bases are TGTGCCAGCAGCTTTGAGACTAGCGGGGGGGGGACCTACGAGCAGTACTTC. It is translated as CASSFETSGGGTYEQYF.

Notes on this clonotype: A much larger clone sits a single nucleotide away, making a read error possible. The CDR3 DNA sequence: TGCAGTGCTAGAGCGAAGGCAGGCAAGCAGTACTTC. Translated: CSARAKAGKQYF. V and J are TRBV20-1 and TRBJ2-7, with D unresolved. The CDR3 sequence is 12 residues long. V lost 1 base, J lost 8 bases, and 12 bases lay in between. From germline, CDR1 is DFQATT and CDR2 SNEGSKA (reference sequence).

The rearrangement links TRBV4-2 to TRBJ2-7; 13 nucleotides line up with TRBD2. Trimming took 1 base from V and 0 from J; bases not matched to a gene: 21. This CDR3 is 23 amino acids long. Germline V CDR1 and CDR2: LGHNA, YNFKEQ. The CDR3 sequence is CASSQVPGQGGTSGEWCSYEQYF. The DNA of the CDR3 is TGTGCCAGCAGCCAAGTCCCGGGACAGGGTGGGACTAGCGGGGAATGGTGCTCCTACGAGCAGTACTTC.

Points on this clonotype: Being one base from a much bigger clone, this may be a read error. The V and J genes are TRBV5-1 and TRBJ2-7; 7 bases map to TRBD1. This CDR3 comprises 14 residues. The germline gives CDR1 SGHRS, CDR2 YFSETQ. The chain's CDR3 is CASSSRDRIYGQYF. In DNA, the CDR3 is TGCGCCAGCAGCTCACGGGACAGAATCTACGGGCAGTACTTC. Drawing the rest from reference TRBV5-1 and TRBJ2-7, the complete variable domain is KAGVTQTPRYLIKTRGQQVTLSCSPISGHRSVSWYQQTPGQGLQFLFEYFSETQRNKGNFPGRFSGRQFSNSRSEMNVSTLELGDSALYLCASSSRDRIYGQYFGPGTRLTVT.

This clonotype was detected ten times or more. The CDR3, as DNA: TGCGCCAGCAGCCAAGTCGCCAGGGCTCGTCCAGATACGCAGTATTTT. Its translation is CASSQVARARPDTQYF. The chain employs TRBV4-3 and TRBJ2-3; D possibly corresponds to TRBD1 (5 bases). This CDR3 is 16 amino acids long. Germline V lookup: CDR1 LGHNA, CDR2 YSLEER. V dropped 1 base and J dropped 4 bases, with 15 bases sitting between them.